What follows are 19 T cell receptor beta chains derived from one specimen sequenced in a study of blood T cells in healthy people across ages. A sample-barcoded 5' primer and a J-beta primer mix were used in a second PCR of roughly 6 to 11 cycles. TCRdb redid the calling of the 5' RACE reads with MiXCR, one entry per CDR3 protein. The sample consists of about 930,000 distinct CDR3 sequences, 25% to 30% of them appearing once. Separately, the same data were catalogued under a study of T cells of mothers and their children.

Sample: blood. These receptors came from a middle-aged woman in good health.

Points on this clonotype: One junction end disagrees with the germline gene, perhaps due to a read error. V and J are TRBV7-6 and TRBJ2-5, with 8 bases identical to TRBD1. The CDR3 extends over 14 amino acids. From germline, CDR1 is SGHVS and CDR2 FNYEAQ. CDR3 nucleotides: TGTGCCGGCAGCTGGGGACAGGTGGGGGCGACCCAGTACTTC. This sequence encodes CAGSWGQVGATQYF.

This clonotype was seen only a few times. The rearrangement uses TRBV2 and TRBJ2-1; 12 bases line up with TRBD2. V lost 4 bases and J lost 9; bases outside the gene matches: 10. Germline assignment: CDR1 SNHLY and CDR2 FYNNEI. This CDR3 region has 16 residues. CDR3 sequence: CASSGLAGAAGAEQFF. In DNA, the CDR3 is TGTGCCAGCAGTGGACTAGCGGGGGCCGCGGGAGCTGAGCAGTTCTTC. The full variable domain, in which reference TRBV2 and TRBJ2-1 provide the parts outside the CDR3, is EPEVTQTPSHQVTQMGQEVILRCVPISNHLYFYWYRQILGQKVEFLVSFYNNEISEKSEIFDDQFSVERPDGSNFTLKIRSTKLEDSAMYFCASSGLAGAAGAEQFFGPGTRLTVL.

This clonotype was seen more than once but under ten times. The chain has TRBV11-2 and TRBJ2-2; possible D gene TRBD2, 6 bases. The CDR3 consists of 14 residues. In germline, CDR1 is SGHAT, CDR2 FQNNGV. Trimming shortened V by 5 bases and J by 4 bases, and 11 bases separated the two germline ends. In DNA form, the CDR3 reads TGTGCCAGCAGCCTACTAGCCCTCACCGGGGAGCTGTTTTTT. Its protein is CASSLLALTGELFF.

This clonotype was detected only a few times. V usage is TRBV24-1 and J usage is TRBJ2-5; 14 nucleotides line up with TRBD2. Germline CDR1 reads KGHDR; CDR2 reads SFDVKD. The CDR3 is 15 amino acids. V was pared by 4 bases and J by 4 bases, with 1 base of the junction left unmatched. CDR3 loop: CATSEGTSGGETQYF. The DNA for the CDR3 is TGTGCCACCAGTGAGGGGACTAGCGGGGGAGAGACCCAGTACTTC.

This clonotype was observed at least ten times. The chain recombines TRBV28 with TRBJ2-7, with 7 positions matching TRBD1. This CDR3 is 11 amino acids long. Germline CDR1 is MDHEN and CDR2 is SYDVKM. V gave up 10 bases and J gave up 4 bases; unmatched junction bases: 4. CDR3 residues: CAISDRYEQYF. CDR3 coding DNA: TGTGCCATATCGGACAGGTACGAGCAGTACTTC.

This clonotype was counted a single time. For the CDR3, the DNA is TGTGCCAGCAGTACGGTAGCGGGGGCATCTAGGGAGCAGTACTTC. Translated, it gives CASSTVAGASREQYF. V usage is TRBV28 and J usage is TRBJ2-5, with TRBD2 matching over 9 bases. The CDR3 is 15 residues long. Germline-derived CDR1 and CDR2 are MDHEN and SYDVKM. With 5 bases clipped from V and 11 bases from J, the junction kept 15 bases outside the gene matches.

Ten or more counts support this clonotype. The rearrangement joins TRBV12-3 or TRBV12-4 to TRBJ1-6, with D perhaps matching TRBD1 (6 bases). There are 18 residues in the CDR3. Trimming took 1 base from V and 1 from J, leaving 14 bases between them. Here the CDR3 DNA reads TGTGCCAGCAGTTTAGGATTGGGGGGCGAATCCTATAATTCACCCCTCCACTTT. Translating gives CASSLGLGGESYNSPLHF.

As to this clonotype: This may be a read error: a much more frequent sequence differs by one nucleotide. V is TRBV5-1 and J is TRBJ2-3; 7 bases line up with TRBD1. The V and J ends lost 9 bases and 4 bases, in that order; junction bases with no gene match: 8. Germline V gene sequence: CDR1 SGHRS, CDR2 YFSETQ. This CDR3 contains 13 residues. This chain's CDR3 is CATSGQTPDTQYF. Here the CDR3 DNA reads TGCGCCACCTCGGGACAGACCCCAGATACGCAGTATTTT.

This chain joins TRBV25-1 and TRBJ2-5, with a weak D call TRBD1 (5 bases). The CDR3 totals 14 residues. With 3 bases removed from V and 9 bases from J, the gap between germline ends came to 17 bases. Germline CDR1 is MGHDK and CDR2 is SYGVNS. The CDR3 spells CASSDPTSQGAQYF. DNA for the CDR3: TGTGCCAGCAGTGACCCCACCTCTCAAGGGGCCCAGTACTTC.

A note on this clonotype: This may be a read error: a much more frequent sequence differs by one nucleotide. The V and J genes are TRBV20-1 and TRBJ2-6; tentative D call: TRBD1 (5 bases). From germline, CDR1 is DFQATT and CDR2 SNEGSKA (reference sequence). CDR3 length: 15 amino acids. This CDR3 reads CSADHGQGAANVRTF. The CDR3 DNA follows: TGCAGTGCCGACCACGGACAAGGTGCTGCCAACGTCCGGACTTTC.

With regard to this clonotype: This may be a read error, as it is one base from a much larger clone. The chain recombines TRBV4-1 with TRBJ2-3; D is unresolved. Germline CDR1 MGHRA, CDR2 YSYEKL. CDR3 size: 14 residues. Trimming removed 0 bases from V and 4 bases from J, with 8 bases in between. The CDR3: CASSQDWLADTQYF. DNA for the CDR3: TGCGCCAGCAGCCAAGATTGGTTGGCAGATACGCAGTATTTT.

This chain uses TRBV29-1 with TRBJ1-2; a weak D match, TRBD1 (5 bases). V was pared by 7 bases and J by 3 bases, with 15 bases between. CDR1 SQVTM and CDR2 ANQGSEA come from the germline V gene. The CDR3 extends over 13 amino acids. The CDR3 reads CSARLRGDYGYTF. The DNA of the CDR3 is TGCAGCGCCCGCCTGAGAGGGGACTATGGCTACACCTTC.

This clonotype was seen a few times. This chain uses TRBV5-4 with TRBJ1-2; D uncertain. V gave up 7 bases and J gave up 2 bases, with 15 bases separating them. Germline V gene data show CDR1 as SGHNT and CDR2 as YYREEE (reference sequence). CDR3 length equals 14 residues. The CDR3 coding sequence is TGTGCCAGCGGAGACGGAAATTTAAACTATGGCTACACCTTC. As protein: CASGDGNLNYGYTF.

This clonotype was observed a few times. The chain carries TRBV4-3 and TRBJ1-2, with D tentatively TRBD1 (6 bases). V lost 0 bases and J 2 bases, leaving 16 bases between the germline ends. CDR1 is LGHNA, CDR2 YSLEER, per germline. The CDR3 is 17 amino acids. CDR3 nucleotides: TGCGCCAGCAGCCAAGATAATGTAGGGACAAACAACTATGGCTACACCTTC. This sequence encodes CASSQDNVGTNNYGYTF.

There are many counts of this clonotype. J is TRBJ1-2 and V is TRBV28, with 7 bases aligning to TRBD1. The CDR3 is 15 residues long. V lost 3 bases, J lost 5 bases, and 9 bases stayed unmatched. From germline, CDR1 is MDHEN and CDR2 SYDVKM. In nucleotides, the CDR3 is TGTGCCAGCAGTTTCGAGGGGGCGCGAGGTTATGGCTACACCTTC. It codes for CASSFEGARGYGYTF.

The V and J genes are TRBV2 and TRBJ2-5; TRBD1 agrees at 7 bases. The germline CDR1 and CDR2 sequences are SNHLY and FYNNEI. J lost 6 bases, V lost 7 bases, and 14 bases had no gene match. The CDR3 loop spans 15 amino acids. The CDR3 here is CASNIMTGSSKTQYF. The CDR3 DNA follows: TGTGCCAGCAATATAATGACAGGGTCTTCGAAGACCCAGTACTTC. Based on the CDR3 plus reference TRBV2 and TRBJ2-5, the full variable domain is EPEVTQTPSHQVTQMGQEVILRCVPISNHLYFYWYRQILGQKVEFLVSFYNNEISEKSEIFDDQFSVERPDGSNFTLKIRSTKLEDSAMYFCASNIMTGSSKTQYFGPGTRLLVL.

V is TRBV20-1 and J is TRBJ2-5, with D hard to call. CDR3 length: 12 amino acids. Trimming left V 0 bases short and J 5 bases short, with 7 bases between. Looked up from germline, CDR1 is DFQATT and CDR2 is SNEGSKA (reference sequence). The CDR3 nucleotides are TGCAGTGCTAGAGATGGAAGGGAGACCCAGTACTTC. Translating gives CSARDGRETQYF.

This clonotype was seen many times. The genes are TRBV29-1 and TRBJ2-4; 8 bases agree with TRBD1. The germline gives CDR1 SQVTM, CDR2 ANQGSEA. The CDR3 has 13 residues. J was trimmed by 7 bases and V by 5 bases; bases with no gene match: 7. The CDR3 is CSVSSGGWNIQYF. In nucleotides, the CDR3 is TGCAGCGTTAGTTCAGGGGGCTGGAACATTCAGTACTTC.

This chain links TRBV6-5 with TRBJ1-1, with TRBD1 identical over 7 bases. The CDR3 contains 16 residues. CDR1 MNHEY and CDR2 SVGAGI come from the germline V gene. V trimming: 6 bases; J trimming: 0 bases; junction bases outside the gene matches: 10. The CDR3 nucleotides read TGTGCCAGCAGCCTCGGACAGGCTGTGATGAACACTGAAGCTTTCTTT. It codes for CASSLGQAVMNTEAFF.